This T cell receptor (beta chain) was documented in a study of memory CD8 T cells in hepatitis C reinfection. TCRdb's table, derived via immunoSEQ multiplex PCR, lists solely in-frame clones and lacks some. The sample includes about 50,000 clones, about 88% of them seen just once. Stated time point: late/post reinfection, 12 to 24 weeks after detection. No in vitro expansion preceded TCR sequencing of the sorted cells. The Montreal HEPCO cohort supplied donors who inject drugs. Control naive CD8 T cells came from two donors at all three reinfection time points. V was clipped by 0 bases and J by 1 base; unmatched bases: 0. The length of the CDR3 is 16 residues. Germline loops: CDR1 LGHNA, CDR2 YSLEER.

V gene TRBV4-3 combines with J gene TRBJ2-5; 12 positions match TRBD2. Sequencing was done on a sample of naive CD8+ T cells sorted from blood. The receptor was isolated from a man between 18 and 29 years old with hepatitis C virus infection. This chain's CDR3 is CASSQELAGGQETQYF. The CDR3 DNA reads as TGCGCCAGCAGCCAAGAACTAGCGGGGGGCCAAGAGACCCAGTACTTC.